The entry that follows covers one T cell receptor (beta chain) sequence. It has no known antigen specificity. The input lacks base qualities; no much larger clone sits a single base away. Libraries were constructed by the immunoSEQ multiplex PCR assay. What TCRdb holds here is the immuneACCESS table cut down to in-frame rearrangements. Part of the clones is not present; checked against another copy, under half of the missing clones reflect an unresolved V gene, and the others are unexplained. Counted in this sample were tens of thousands of clones; about nine tenths of them appeared once. 4.5% to 5% of the sample is in the top ten clones. Its CDR3 holds 12 amino acids, cysteine through phenylalanine. Solely the CDR3 DNA is kept, with 36 bases framed from the first base. V gives up 5 bases and J gives up 1 base, and the segment between their germline ends measures 3 bases. Per the germline V gene, SNHLY is the CDR1 and FYNNEI is the CDR2.

This entry belongs to a study of technical replicates of blood from a few donors (dated by TCRdb to between 2016 and 2019). This clonotype was obtained from a human donor in good health. Some clones in this sample may be carry-over from other donors' samples. The chain couples TRBV2 to TRBJ1-5; confidence is insufficient to name the D gene. The specimen sequenced was PBMCs. The CDR3 sequence is CASSRSNQPQHF. The DNA sequence reads TGTGCCAGCAGTCGGAGCAATCAGCCCCAGCATTTT.